Shown below are 8 T cell receptor beta chains from a single sample sequenced in a study of cytomegalovirus exposure and HLA in healthy donors. It was with 60 Vbeta and 13 Jbeta primers that the PCR ran. TCRdb's copy holds only in-frame clones and misses some; the assay was immunoSEQ multiplex PCR. This table holds 150,000 or so clones, around 73% found once. Source material: PBMCs. The receptors come from a female donor in good health and CMV-seronegative.

V and J are TRBV9 and TRBJ1-2; the match to TRBD1 covers 8 bases. V dropped 2 bases and J dropped 6; count of bases not matched to a gene: 0. Germline assignment: CDR1 SGDLS and CDR2 YYNGEE. This CDR3 has 12 residues. The CDR3 here is CASSVTGDGYTF. CDR3 DNA: TGTGCCAGCAGCGTGACAGGGGATGGCTACACCTTC.

V usage is TRBV10-3 and J usage is TRBJ1-1; 8 bases agree with TRBD1. The V gene end was trimmed by 8 bases and the J gene end by 4 bases; junction bases not matched to a gene: 15. Germline CDR1 and CDR2: ENHRY and SYGVKD. The CDR3 totals 16 residues. The chain's CDR3 is CAIAPKGQGWSTEAFF. The DNA of the CDR3 is TGTGCCATCGCCCCGAAAGGACAGGGATGGAGCACTGAAGCTTTCTTT.

V is TRBV7-9 and J is TRBJ2-5; 10 nucleotides line up with TRBD1. The last part of the DNA fits TRBJ2-7 better; the J call may be wrong. This CDR3 is 18 amino acids long. Germline loops: CDR1 SEHNR, CDR2 FQNEAQ (reference sequence). CDR3: CASSLARVGTGVLYEQYF. The CDR3 region has the DNA TGTGCCAGCAGCTTAGCGCGAGTAGGGACAGGGGTCCTCTACGAGCAGTACTTC.

The rearrangement joins TRBV7-7 to TRBJ2-5; 8 bases match TRBD1. Germline V gene lookup returns CDR1 SSHAT and CDR2 FNYEAQ (reference sequence). The CDR3 extends over 15 amino acids. V shed 1 base and J 4 bases; nucleotides not matched to a gene: 5. Here the CDR3 DNA reads TGTGCCAGCAGCTTAGGGACAGGGATGGCAGAGACCCAGTACTTC. Amino acids: CASSLGTGMAETQYF.

This clone has only a few counts. The rearrangement links TRBV5-1 to TRBJ1-1; no definite D call. CDR3 size: 13 residues. CDR1 SGHRS and CDR2 YFSETQ come from the germline V gene. V was clipped by 4 bases and J by 0 bases, with 7 bases between them. The CDR3 bases are TGCGCCAGCAGCGCGGCTATGAACACTGAAGCTTTCTTT. It translates to CASSAAMNTEAFF. The entire variable domain, with the rest obtained from reference TRBV5-1 and TRBJ1-1, is as follows: KAGVTQTPRYLIKTRGQQVTLSCSPISGHRSVSWYQQTPGQGLQFLFEYFSETQRNKGNFPGRFSGRQFSNSRSEMNVSTLELGDSALYLCASSAAMNTEAFFGQGTRLTVV.

This chain connects TRBV6-4 to TRBJ2-1, with 14 bases matching TRBD2. CDR3 length equals 14 residues. V shed 7 bases, J shed 9 bases, and the junction held 5 bases outside the gene matches. The germline V gene has CDR1 MRHNA and CDR2 SNTAGT. This CDR3 reads CASTGLAGVGEQFF. DNA of the CDR3: TGTGCCAGCACGGGACTAGCGGGAGTCGGTGAGCAGTTCTTC.

This clone was counted once. The chain employs TRBV11-3 and TRBJ2-2; TRBD1 matches 9 bases. Trimming removed 3 bases from V and 3 bases from J; junction bases left unmatched: 5. This CDR3 has 16 residues. Germline V gene lookup returns CDR1 SGHNT and CDR2 YENEEA. The chain's CDR3 is CASSFGQGLDTGELFF. The CDR3 region has the DNA TGTGCCAGCAGCTTCGGACAGGGGTTGGACACCGGGGAGCTGTTTTTT.

The gene calls are TRBV5-1 and TRBJ2-5, with a weak D call TRBD1 (6 bases). The germline CDR1 and CDR2 sequences are SGHRS and YFSETQ. This CDR3 spans 14 amino acids. Trimming left V 4 bases short and J 2 bases short, with 12 bases between. The CDR3 sequence is CASSLDRIQETQYF. DNA for the CDR3: TGCGCCAGCAGCCTTGACAGGATTCAAGAGACCCAGTACTTC. The whole variable domain, filled in from reference TRBV5-1 and TRBJ2-5, reads KAGVTQTPRYLIKTRGQQVTLSCSPISGHRSVSWYQQTPGQGLQFLFEYFSETQRNKGNFPGRFSGRQFSNSRSEMNVSTLELGDSALYLCASSLDRIQETQYFGPGTRLLVL.